These T cell receptor beta chains were read from a single sample in a study of blood T cells in healthy people across ages. Using its own MiXCR run on the 5' RACE reads, TCRdb lists one record per CDR3 protein. Here the sample spans more than 800,000 distinct CDR3 sequences, around 28% being singletons. Sequencing was performed on blood. All receptors derive from a woman aged 80 or over in good health. Each CDR3 is given with its conserved first and last residue.

j_call,v_call,cdr3_aa
TRBJ1-1,TRBV12-3/TRBV12-4,CASSLQGQAFF
TRBJ1-6,TRBV12-3/TRBV12-4,CASSLQSGFYNSPLHF
TRBJ2-5,TRBV20-1,CSASRPPQGQETQYF
TRBJ2-7,TRBV18,CASSPRDKGEQYF
TRBJ2-3,TRBV6-2/TRBV6-3,CASRTPLGGPTDTQYF
TRBJ1-2,TRBV28,CASSLSEPALGGYTF
TRBJ2-3,TRBV7-2,CASSPSRGLVKDTQYF
TRBJ2-2,TRBV7-9,CASSLDPAGAGTGELFF
NA,TRBV10-1,CASSVGFGYEQYF
TRBJ2-7,TRBV7-9,CASSASGTAYEQYF
TRBJ1-5,TRBV7-2,CASSSRQVNQPQHF
TRBJ2-7,TRBV20-1,CSAQGQGSSYEQYF
TRBJ2-2,TRBV7-2,CASSLTSGGATGELFF
TRBJ2-7,TRBV20-1,CSASKEQGYEQYF
TRBJ2-5,TRBV20-1,CSASSPSGMQETQYF
TRBJ2-1,TRBV5-5,CASSLGLQAYNEQFF
TRBJ2-3,TRBV6-6,CASSYTARSTDTQYF
TRBJ2-1,TRBV5-1,CASSLTAGGNNEQFF
TRBJ2-4,TRBV7-2,CASSLVAVLAKNIQYF
TRBJ2-1,TRBV7-9,CASSSPRGDNEQFF
TRBJ1-1,TRBV29-1,CSVERRNTEAFF
TRBJ2-1,TRBV12-3/TRBV12-4,CASSETGGVYNEQFF
TRBJ2-1,TRBV6-5,CASSLGTAFQETQFF
TRBJ1-2,TRBV27,CASRPPDRLGYGYTF
TRBJ1-1,TRBV27,CASSGDSWNTEAFF
TRBJ1-2,TRBV7-8,CASSLGTGGPSGNYGYTF
TRBJ2-3,TRBV6-5,CASSYRTGGPDTQYF
TRBJ1-4,TRBV6-1,CASTDSGVGPTNEKLFF
TRBJ1-2,TRBV5-1,CASSWRQGNSGYTF
TRBJ1-4,TRBV4-2,CASSQGRMINEKLFF
TRBJ2-7,TRBV7-9,CASSFETSGISYEQYF